Listed below are T cell receptor beta chains from one sample, sequenced in a study of T cells in Graves' hyperthyroidism and ophthalmopathy. TCRdb called the multiplex PCR reads again in MiXCR, with one record for every CDR3 protein. The top ten clones hold under 8% of a sample with under 300,000 distinct CDR3 sequences, around 15% of them seen once. Source material: blood. These receptor sequences come from a woman aged 40 to 49 with Graves' hyperthyroidism. Each CDR3 is given with its conserved first and last residue. A D gene is named only where the DNA matches it firmly. Rows give clone size only sometimes, using once, few, many, or a class for an expanded clone.

v_call	clone_size	j_call	cdr3_length	d_call	cdr3_aa	cdr3_nt
TRBV24-1	many	TRBJ2-2	16	NA	CATSDPGLANTGELFF	TGTGCCACCAGTGATCCGGGACTGGCGAACACCGGGGAGCTGTTTTTT
TRBV28	NA	TRBJ1-6	12	NA	CASSPAPSPLHF	TGTGCCAGCAGTCCCGCTCCCTCACCCCTCCACTTT
TRBV7-3	NA	TRBJ2-3	13	NA	CASSLGATDTQYF	TGTGCCAGCAGCTTAGGGGCTACGGATACGCAGTATTTT
TRBV27	many	TRBJ1-5	14	TRBD1	CASSYDRVGQPQHF	TGTGCCAGCAGTTACGACAGGGTTGGACAGCCCCAGCATTTT
TRBV7-8	few	TRBJ2-5	15	TRBD2	CASSFLAGGWETQYF	TGTGCCAGCAGCTTTTTAGCGGGAGGGTGGGAGACCCAGTACTTC
TRBV19	many	TRBJ2-3	16	NA	CASSITWDGSTDTQYF	TGTGCCAGTAGTATTACGTGGGATGGAAGCACAGATACGCAGTATTTT
TRBV7-9	many	TRBJ2-1	16	TRBD2	CASSFPGLAAYNEQFF	TGTGCCAGCAGCTTTCCGGGACTAGCGGCCTACAATGAGCAGTTCTTC
TRBV12-3/TRBV12-4	many	TRBJ2-3	13	NA	CASSTRAVVTQYF	TGTGCCAGCAGTACCCGGGCAGTGGTTACGCAGTATTTT
TRBV2	many	TRBJ1-6	13	TRBD1	CASSLGGMSPLHF	TGTGCCAGCAGCTTAGGGGGCATGTCACCCCTCCACTTT
TRBV10-3	many	TRBJ2-5	16	TRBD2	CAISDPPGLEQETQYF	TGTGCCATCAGTGATCCTCCGGGACTAGAACAAGAGACCCAGTACTTC
TRBV7-2	few	TRBJ1-3	12	NA	CASYSSGNTIYF	TGTGCCAGCTATAGCTCTGGAAACACCATATATTTT
TRBV3-1	many	TRBJ2-5	16	NA	CASSQWGRTIQETQYF	TGTGCCAGCAGCCAATGGGGGAGGACCATACAAGAGACCCAGTACTTC
TRBV9	NA	TRBJ2-4	13	NA	CASSRGAKNIQYF	TGTGCCAGTTCTAGGGGAGCCAAAAACATTCAGTACTTC
TRBV7-8	many	TRBJ2-7	15	TRBD1	CASSFDGTDAYEQYF	TGTGCCAGCAGCTTCGACGGGACAGATGCCTACGAGCAGTACTTC
TRBV12-3/TRBV12-4	many	TRBJ2-3	16	TRBD2	CASRHEGLADLDTQYF	TGTGCCAGCAGACACGAGGGACTAGCGGACCTTGATACGCAGTATTTT
TRBV6-1	many	TRBJ1-1	14	NA	CASRVTGRNTEAFF	TGTGCCAGCAGAGTGACAGGAAGGAACACTGAAGCTTTCTTT
TRBV20-1	many	TRBJ2-3	13	TRBD1	CSARQGSTDTQYF	TGCAGCGCAAGACAGGGAAGCACAGATACGCAGTATTTT
TRBV7-3	many	TRBJ2-7	15	NA	CASSLTVAAPYEQYF	TGTGCCAGCAGCTTAACGGTAGCGGCTCCCTACGAGCAGTACTTC
TRBV24-1	NA	TRBJ2-1	16	TRBD2	CATSETLAGGKNEQFF	TGTGCCACCAGTGAAACTCTAGCGGGAGGGAAGAATGAGCAGTTCTTC
TRBV9	NA	TRBJ2-7	15	TRBD2	CASSVAQAGVGEQYF	TGTGCCAGCAGCGTAGCGCAAGCGGGAGTGGGGGAGCAGTACTTC
TRBV10-3	many	TRBJ2-7	12	NA	CAITDGSYEQYF	TGTGCCATAACCGACGGCTCCTACGAGCAGTACTTC
TRBV28	many	TRBJ2-7	15	TRBD2	CASSSSGTVSYEQYF	TGTGCCAGCAGTTCTAGCGGGACAGTATCCTACGAGCAGTACTTC
TRBV28	many	TRBJ2-1	17	NA	CASSVAWFGASYNEQFF	TGTGCCAGCAGTGTAGCGTGGTTTGGGGCCTCCTACAATGAGCAGTTCTTC
TRBV12-3/TRBV12-4	many	TRBJ1-3	14	NA	CASSFPPPGNTIYF	TGTGCCAGCAGCTTTCCCCCCCCCGGAAACACCATATATTTT
TRBV6-9	many	TRBJ1-1	14	NA	CASSPDSGDTEAFF	TGTGCCAGCAGCCCTGACAGCGGAGACACTGAAGCTTTCTTT
TRBV5-8	few	TRBJ2-1	15	TRBD2	CASSLDSGRNNEQFF	TGTGCCAGCAGCTTGGACAGCGGGAGGAACAATGAGCAGTTCTTC
TRBV7-2	NA	TRBJ2-7	17	TRBD2	CASSAEPGLAGDYEQYF	TGTGCCAGCAGCGCAGAACCGGGACTAGCGGGAGATTACGAGCAGTACTTC
TRBV11-2	few	TRBJ1-4	13	NA	CASSLGRNEKLFF	TGTGCCAGCAGCTTGGGCAGAAATGAAAAACTGTTTTTT
TRBV20-1	NA	TRBJ1-5	13	NA	CSARVGRNQPQHF	TGCAGTGCTAGAGTGGGACGCAATCAGCCCCAGCATTTT
TRBV3-1	few	TRBJ2-1	14	TRBD1	CASSFGTGANEQFF	TGTGCCAGCAGCTTCGGGACAGGGGCCAATGAGCAGTTCTTC
TRBV20-1	many	TRBJ2-7	16	TRBD2	CSALSPGGSGKHEQYF	TGCAGTGCCCTCTCGCCCGGGGGTAGCGGGAAACACGAGCAGTACTTC
TRBV30	many	TRBJ2-5	13	TRBD2	CAWRGTRQETQYF	TGTGCCTGGAGGGGGACTAGACAAGAGACCCAGTACTTC
TRBV24-1	many	TRBJ2-1	13	NA	CATSAGSYMAQFF	TGTGCCACCAGTGCGGGTAGCTATATGGCGCAGTTCTTC
TRBV20-1	NA	TRBJ2-1	19	TRBD2	CSARVASGSWEGSYNEQFF	TGCAGTGCTAGAGTGGCCAGCGGGAGCTGGGAAGGCTCCTACAATGAGCAGTTCTTC
TRBV2	many	TRBJ2-3	12	NA	CASSEGPDTQYF	TGTGCCAGCAGTGAAGGCCCAGATACGCAGTATTTT
TRBV5-5	many	TRBJ1-2	16	TRBD1	CASSQGQGATLYGYTF	TGTGCCAGCAGCCAGGGACAGGGAGCAACGCTCTATGGCTACACCTTC
TRBV12-3/TRBV12-4	NA	TRBJ2-5	14	NA	CASSLATLQETQYF	TGTGCCAGCAGTTTAGCAACGTTACAAGAGACCCAGTACTTC
TRBV6-1	many	TRBJ1-4	15	NA	CASTFTRRGGEKLFF	TGTGCCAGCACCTTTACTCGGCGGGGGGGTGAAAAACTGTTTTTT